Each of the 10 T cell receptor beta chains below was sequenced from the same sample in a study of T-cell reconstitution after alpha-beta-depleted transplantation in children (dated by TCRdb to the mid-2010s). Library method: PCR. The sequencing machine was an Illumina HiSeq 2500. To normalize quantification of the TCRbeta repertoire, the TCR libraries were built with molecular barcoding that relied on unique molecular identifiers. The public reads were reprocessed in TCRdb via fastp at Q25 and MiXCR, keeping in-frame beta chains. Every entry covers one CDR3 protein and lists the most common genes and DNA from its rows. The sample has approximately 400,000 distinct CDR3 sequences on record, about 11% of them singletons. In total, the top ten clones hold 4.5% to 6% of the sample. The sample consisted of PBMCs from the stem cell graft donor, taken from the stem cell graft. These TCRs come from a human donor who donated a stem cell graft to a child with acute myeloid leukemia.

This clonotype was counted only a few times. The chain carries TRBV11-2 and TRBJ1-2; perhaps TRBD1 as D (5 bases). V was cut by 7 bases and J by 5 bases, with 20 bases left in between. CDR3 size: 15 residues. CDR1 is SGHAT and CDR2 is FQNNGV in the germline V gene. The CDR3 is CASTDRGVSNYGYTF. The CDR3 region has the DNA TGTGCCAGCACCGACCGGGGCGTATCAAATTATGGCTACACCTTC.

This clonotype was counted once. The junction departs from the called germline gene at one end, perhaps through a read error. This chain links TRBV5-1 with TRBJ1-3, with D unresolved. Looked up from germline, CDR1 is SGHRS and CDR2 is YFSETQ. The CDR3 covers 14 residues. This chain's CDR3 is CASSLAGYGSTIYF. DNA for the CDR3: TGCGCCAGCAGCTTGGCTGGGTATGGAAGCACCATATATTTT.

This clonotype has only a few counts. V is TRBV12-5 and J is TRBJ2-1; 14 nucleotides match TRBD2. The length of the CDR3 is 18 residues. From germline, CDR1 is LGHNT and CDR2 FRNRAP. After removal of 8 bases from V and 1 base from J, the junction contained 10 bases not matched to a gene. CDR3: CASLFGTSGSVSYNEQFF. The CDR3 region has the DNA TGTGCTAGTCTGTTCGGGACTAGCGGGAGTGTGTCCTACAATGAGCAGTTCTTC.

This clonotype was counted at least ten times. This chain joins TRBV25-1 and TRBJ2-7; possible D gene TRBD2, 6 bases. Germline values: CDR1 MGHDK, CDR2 SYGVNS. V was clipped by 3 bases and J by 3 bases, with 9 bases between them. The CDR3 has 13 amino acids. CDR3 loop: CASSDLGSYEQYF. CDR3 in DNA: TGTGCCAGCAGTGATCTCGGGAGCTACGAGCAGTACTTC.

The gene calls are TRBV7-8 and TRBJ1-6; D is uncertain. V was clipped by 5 bases and J by 13 bases, with 12 bases between them. This CDR3 has 12 amino acids. Germline V gene sequence: CDR1 SGHVS, CDR2 FQNEAQ. Written as DNA, the CDR3 is TGTGCCAGCAGCCCCCTCCGAGACCCCCTCCACTTT. Protein sequence: CASSPLRDPLHF.

This clonotype was recorded a few times. V usage is TRBV5-1 and J usage is TRBJ2-5; 9 bases are a match to TRBD1. This CDR3 has 16 amino acids. The V gene's germline CDR1 is SGHRS and CDR2 YFSETQ. V trimming: 5 bases; J trimming: 2 bases; junction bases outside the gene matches: 10. DNA of the CDR3: TGCGCCAGCAGTGGGACAGGGACGGCCGCACAAGAGACCCAGTACTTC. Its translation is CASSGTGTAAQETQYF. Combining the CDR3 with reference TRBV5-1 and TRBJ2-5 gives the whole variable domain KAGVTQTPRYLIKTRGQQVTLSCSPISGHRSVSWYQQTPGQGLQFLFEYFSETQRNKGNFPGRFSGRQFSNSRSEMNVSTLELGDSALYLCASSGTGTAAQETQYFGPGTRLLVL.

The chain links TRBV20-1 to TRBJ2-3; D not certain. Germline values: CDR1 DFQATT, CDR2 SNEGSKA (reference sequence). The CDR3 has 13 amino acids. CDR3 amino acids: CSRRSPSTDTQYF. The DNA of the CDR3 is TGCAGCCGGCGGAGTCCTAGCACAGATACGCAGTATTTT.

This clonotype was recorded many times. This chain links TRBV4-1 with TRBJ1-5, with TRBD1 identical over 10 bases. The V and J ends lost 4 bases and 4 bases, in that order; junction bases with no gene match: 7. The CDR3 sequence is 16 residues long. Per the germline V gene, CDR1 is MGHRA and CDR2 is YSYEKL. The chain's CDR3 is CASSPQTGGGNQPQHF. CDR3 nucleotide sequence: TGCGCCAGCAGCCCCCAGACAGGGGGCGGGAATCAGCCCCAGCATTTT.

Details on this clonotype: Since no conserved phenylalanine or tryptophan closes the CDR3, a read error is the likely cause. V is TRBV6-1 and J is TRBJ2-1; D gene unclear. CDR1 is MNHNS and CDR2 is SASEGT in the germline V gene. The CDR3 consists of 15 residues. Trimming pared 6 bases from V and 6 bases from J, leaving 18 bases between. The CDR3 is CASSLTPRVINEQFL. The CDR3 DNA sequence: TGTGCCAGCAGCCTGACGCCAAGAGTTATCAATGAGCAGTTCTTG.

This sequence joins TRBV7-9 and TRBJ2-7; no firm D call. V gave up 1 base and J gave up 12 bases, with 10 bases separating them. Germline V gene data show CDR1 as SEHNR and CDR2 as FQNEAQ (reference sequence). The CDR3 contains 11 residues. The DNA for the CDR3 is TGTGCCAGCAGCTTAGAATCGACACCGTACTTC. It is translated as CASSLESTPYF. Filled out from reference TRBV7-9 and TRBJ2-7, the complete variable domain reads DTGVSQNPRHKITKRGQNVTFRCDPISEHNRLYWYRQTLGQGPEFLTYFQNEAQLEKSRLLSDRFSAERPKGSFSTLEIQRTEQGDSAMYLCASSLESTPYFGPGTRLTVT.